This record looks at one T cell receptor beta chain sequence and its context. The data were taken from a study of neurological immune-mediated disorders. TCRdb reprocessed the 5' RACE reads with MiXCR, giving one entry per CDR3 protein. The sample shows over 35,000 distinct CDR3 sequences, about 2.5% of them seen only once. Sequences were obtained from PBMCs. This clonotype was obtained from a man between 50 and 59 years old with multiple sclerosis.

The CDR3 region has the DNA TGTGCCAGCAGAGCCGGGCCCTCCGGTAACTATGGCTACACCTTC. This translates into CASRAGPSGNYGYTF. The gene calls are TRBV28 and TRBJ1-2; D remains unclear. Germline-derived CDR1 and CDR2 are MDHEN and SYDVKM. CDR3 length: 15 amino acids. Trimming took 6 bases from V and 1 from J, leaving 15 bases between them.